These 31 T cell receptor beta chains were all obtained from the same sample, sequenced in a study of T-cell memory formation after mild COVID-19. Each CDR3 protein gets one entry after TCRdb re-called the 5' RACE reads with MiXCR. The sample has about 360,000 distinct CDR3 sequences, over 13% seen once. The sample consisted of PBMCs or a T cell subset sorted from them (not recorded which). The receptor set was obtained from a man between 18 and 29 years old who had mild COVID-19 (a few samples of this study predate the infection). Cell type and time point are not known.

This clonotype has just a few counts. The CDR3: CASSQENADRGYTGELFF. The CDR3 region has the DNA TGCGCCAGCAGCCAAGAGAATGCGGACAGGGGTTACACCGGGGAGCTGTTTTTT. The J gene is TRBJ2-2, the V gene TRBV4-1, with TRBD1 matching over 9 bases. The CDR3 is 18 amino acids. V shed 0 bases and J 3 bases; nucleotides not matched to a gene: 8. Germline CDR1 is MGHRA and CDR2 is YSYEKL.

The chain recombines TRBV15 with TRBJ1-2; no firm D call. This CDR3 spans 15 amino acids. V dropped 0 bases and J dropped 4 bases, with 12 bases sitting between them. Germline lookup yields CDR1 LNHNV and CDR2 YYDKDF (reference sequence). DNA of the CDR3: TGTGCCACCAGCAGAGAGGTTGGCCCTGGCTATGGCTACACCTTC. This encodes CATSREVGPGYGYTF.

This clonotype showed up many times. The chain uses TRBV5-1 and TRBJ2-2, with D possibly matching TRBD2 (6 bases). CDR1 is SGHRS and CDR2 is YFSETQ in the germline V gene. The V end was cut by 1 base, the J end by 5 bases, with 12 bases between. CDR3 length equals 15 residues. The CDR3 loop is CASSLLASETGELFF. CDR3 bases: TGCGCCAGCAGCTTGCTGGCTAGCGAGACCGGGGAGCTGTTTTTT.

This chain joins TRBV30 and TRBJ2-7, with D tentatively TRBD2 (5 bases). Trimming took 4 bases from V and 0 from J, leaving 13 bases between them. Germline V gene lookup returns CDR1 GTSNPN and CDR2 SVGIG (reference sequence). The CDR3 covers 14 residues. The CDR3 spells CAWTGSESSYEQYF. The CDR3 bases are TGTGCCTGGACGGGGTCCGAGAGCTCCTACGAGCAGTACTTC.

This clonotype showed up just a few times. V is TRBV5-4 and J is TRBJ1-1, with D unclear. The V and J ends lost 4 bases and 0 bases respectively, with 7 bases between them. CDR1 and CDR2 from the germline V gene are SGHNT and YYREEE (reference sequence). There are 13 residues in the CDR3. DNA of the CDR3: TGTGCCAGCAGCATGGACCTGAACACTGAAGCTTTCTTT. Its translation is CASSMDLNTEAFF.

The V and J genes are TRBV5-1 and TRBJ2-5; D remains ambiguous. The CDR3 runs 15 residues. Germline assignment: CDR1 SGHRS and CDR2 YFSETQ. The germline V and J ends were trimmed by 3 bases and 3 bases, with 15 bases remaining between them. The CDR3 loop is CASSSYWGEEETQYF. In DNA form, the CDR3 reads TGCGCCAGCAGCTCCTACTGGGGTGAAGAAGAGACCCAGTACTTC.

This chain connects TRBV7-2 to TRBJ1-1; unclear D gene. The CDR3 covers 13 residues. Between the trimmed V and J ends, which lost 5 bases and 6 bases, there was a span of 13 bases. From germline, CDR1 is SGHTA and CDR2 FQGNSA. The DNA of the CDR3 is TGTGCCAGCAGCCCCTCCGGGGTGGCTGAAGCTTTCTTT. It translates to CASSPSGVAEAFF.

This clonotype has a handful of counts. Written as DNA, the CDR3 is TGCAGTGCTAGAGCGGGGGGTGTCCAAGAGACCCAGTACTTC. As protein: CSARAGGVQETQYF. The J gene is TRBJ2-5, the V gene TRBV20-1; 7 bases map to TRBD2. CDR1 DFQATT and CDR2 SNEGSKA come from the germline V gene (reference sequence). CDR3 length: 14 residues. The junction had 3 bases not matched to a gene; V was cut back by 1 base and J by 1 base.

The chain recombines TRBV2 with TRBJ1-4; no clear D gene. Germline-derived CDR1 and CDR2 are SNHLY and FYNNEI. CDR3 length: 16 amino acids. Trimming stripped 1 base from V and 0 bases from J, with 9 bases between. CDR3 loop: CASSEVQIATNEKLFF. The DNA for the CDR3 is TGTGCCAGCAGTGAAGTACAGATTGCAACTAATGAAAAACTGTTTTTT. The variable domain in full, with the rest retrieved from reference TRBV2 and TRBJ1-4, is EPEVTQTPSHQVTQMGQEVILRCVPISNHLYFYWYRQILGQKVEFLVSFYNNEISEKSEIFDDQFSVERPDGSNFTLKIRSTKLEDSAMYFCASSEVQIATNEKLFFGSGTQLSVL.

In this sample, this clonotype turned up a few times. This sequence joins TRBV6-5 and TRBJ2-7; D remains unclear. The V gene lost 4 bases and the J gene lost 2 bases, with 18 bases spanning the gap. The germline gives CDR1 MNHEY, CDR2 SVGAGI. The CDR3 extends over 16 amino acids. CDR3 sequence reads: CASSFTQSVLAYEQYF. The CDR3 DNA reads TGTGCCAGCAGTTTCACCCAAAGCGTCTTGGCCTACGAGCAGTACTTC.

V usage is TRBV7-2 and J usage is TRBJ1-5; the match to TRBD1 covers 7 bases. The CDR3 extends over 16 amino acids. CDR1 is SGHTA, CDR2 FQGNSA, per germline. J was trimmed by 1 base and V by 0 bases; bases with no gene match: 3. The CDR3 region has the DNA TGTGCCAGCAGCTTAGCGACAGGGCTAAGCAATCAGCCCCAGCATTTT. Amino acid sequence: CASSLATGLSNQPQHF.

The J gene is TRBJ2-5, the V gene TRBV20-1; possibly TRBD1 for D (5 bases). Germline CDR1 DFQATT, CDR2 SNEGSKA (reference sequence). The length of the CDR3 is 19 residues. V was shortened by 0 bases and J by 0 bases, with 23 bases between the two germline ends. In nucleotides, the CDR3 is TGCAGTGCTAGAGATGGGTTCCCCCGGACACGACCGTACCAAGAGACCCAGTACTTC. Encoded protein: CSARDGFPRTRPYQETQYF.

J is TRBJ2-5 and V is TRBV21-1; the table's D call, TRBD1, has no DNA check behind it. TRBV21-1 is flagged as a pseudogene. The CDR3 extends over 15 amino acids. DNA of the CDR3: TGTGCCAGCAGCTGGGACGGACAGGGCCAAGAGACCCAGTACTTC. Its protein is CASSWDGQGQETQYF.

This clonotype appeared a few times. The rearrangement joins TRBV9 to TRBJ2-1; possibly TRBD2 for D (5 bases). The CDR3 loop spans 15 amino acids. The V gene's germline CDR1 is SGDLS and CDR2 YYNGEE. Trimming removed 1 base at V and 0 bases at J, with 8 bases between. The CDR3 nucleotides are TGTGCCAGCAGCGTATCTGGGAGCTCCTACAATGAGCAGTTCTTC. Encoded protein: CASSVSGSSYNEQFF. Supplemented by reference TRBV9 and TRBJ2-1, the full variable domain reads DSGVTQTPKHLITATGQRVTLRCSPRSGDLSVYWYQQSLDQGLQFLIQYYNGEERAKGNILERFSAQQFPDLHSELNLSSLELGDSALYFCASSVSGSSYNEQFFGPGTRLTVL.

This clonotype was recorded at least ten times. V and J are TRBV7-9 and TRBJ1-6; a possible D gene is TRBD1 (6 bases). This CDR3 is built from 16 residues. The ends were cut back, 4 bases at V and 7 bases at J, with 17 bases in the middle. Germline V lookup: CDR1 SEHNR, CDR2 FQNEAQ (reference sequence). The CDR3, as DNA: TGTGCCAGCAGCTCCTGGTCGGCAGGGGAGAATTCACCCCTCCACTTT. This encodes CASSSWSAGENSPLHF.

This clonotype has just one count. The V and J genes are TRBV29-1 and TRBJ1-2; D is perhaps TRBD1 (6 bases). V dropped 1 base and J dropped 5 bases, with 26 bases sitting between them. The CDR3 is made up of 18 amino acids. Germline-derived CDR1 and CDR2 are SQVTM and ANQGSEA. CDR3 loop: CSVEVIRQYREFKYGYTF. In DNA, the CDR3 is TGCAGCGTTGAAGTGATCCGGCAATACAGGGAATTTAAATATGGCTACACCTTC.

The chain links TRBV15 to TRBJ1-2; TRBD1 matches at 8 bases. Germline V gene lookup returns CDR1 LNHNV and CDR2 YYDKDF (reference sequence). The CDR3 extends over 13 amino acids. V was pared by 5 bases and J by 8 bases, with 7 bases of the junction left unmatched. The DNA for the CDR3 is TGTGCCACCAGCCTGCAGGGGGCTTGGGGCTACACCTTC. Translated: CATSLQGAWGYTF.

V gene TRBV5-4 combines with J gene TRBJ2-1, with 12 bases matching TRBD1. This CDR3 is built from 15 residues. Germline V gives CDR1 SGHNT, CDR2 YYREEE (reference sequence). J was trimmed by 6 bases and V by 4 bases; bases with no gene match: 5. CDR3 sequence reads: CASSGRDRGPNEQFF. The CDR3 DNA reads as TGTGCCAGCAGCGGCCGGGACAGGGGGCCCAATGAGCAGTTCTTC.

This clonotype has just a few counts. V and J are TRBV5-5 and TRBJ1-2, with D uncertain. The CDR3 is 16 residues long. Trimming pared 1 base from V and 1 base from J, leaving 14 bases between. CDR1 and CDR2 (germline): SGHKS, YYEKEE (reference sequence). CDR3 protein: CASSLSEPLGNYGYTF. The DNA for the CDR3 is TGTGCCAGCAGCTTGTCCGAGCCGCTGGGTAACTATGGCTACACCTTC. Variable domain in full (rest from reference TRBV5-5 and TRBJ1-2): DAGVTQSPTHLIKTRGQQVTLRCSPISGHKSVSWYQQVLGQGPQFIFQYYEKEERGRGNFPDRFSARQFPNYSSELNVNALLLGDSALYLCASSLSEPLGNYGYTFGSGTRLTVV.

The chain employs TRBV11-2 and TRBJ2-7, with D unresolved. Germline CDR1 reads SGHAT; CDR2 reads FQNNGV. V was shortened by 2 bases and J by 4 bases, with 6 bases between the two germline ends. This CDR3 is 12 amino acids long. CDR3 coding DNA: TGTGCCAGCAGCTTAAGCGAGTACGAGCAGTACTTC. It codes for CASSLSEYEQYF.

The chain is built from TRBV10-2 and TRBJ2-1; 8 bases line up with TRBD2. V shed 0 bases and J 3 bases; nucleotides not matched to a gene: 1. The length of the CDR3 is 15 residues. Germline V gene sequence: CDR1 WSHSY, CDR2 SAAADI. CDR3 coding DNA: TGCGCCAGCAGTGAGTCACGGGGGGGCTACAATGAGCAGTTCTTC. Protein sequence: CASSESRGGYNEQFF.

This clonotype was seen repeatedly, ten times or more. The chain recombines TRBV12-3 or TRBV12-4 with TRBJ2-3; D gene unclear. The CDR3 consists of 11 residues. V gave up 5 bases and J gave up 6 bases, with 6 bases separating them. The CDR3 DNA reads TGTGCCAGCAGTGTCAGGGATACGCAGTATTTT. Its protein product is CASSVRDTQYF.

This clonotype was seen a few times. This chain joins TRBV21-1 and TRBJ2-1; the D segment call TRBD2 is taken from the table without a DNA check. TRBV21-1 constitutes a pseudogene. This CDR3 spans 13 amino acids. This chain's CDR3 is CASSRTYYNEQFF. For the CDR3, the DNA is TGTGCCAGCAGCAGGACTTACTACAATGAGCAGTTCTTC.

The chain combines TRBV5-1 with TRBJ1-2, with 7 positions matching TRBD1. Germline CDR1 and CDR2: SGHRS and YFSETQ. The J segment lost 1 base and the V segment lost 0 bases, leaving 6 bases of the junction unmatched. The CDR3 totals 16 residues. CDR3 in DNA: TGCGCCAGCAGCTTGGAGACAGGGTGGAATAACTATGGCTACACCTTC. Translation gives CASSLETGWNNYGYTF.

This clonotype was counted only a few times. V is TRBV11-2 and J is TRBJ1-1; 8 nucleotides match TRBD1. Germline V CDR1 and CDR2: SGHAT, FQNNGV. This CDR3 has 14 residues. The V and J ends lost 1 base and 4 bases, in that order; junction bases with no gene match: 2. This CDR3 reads CASSLVGTGTEAFF. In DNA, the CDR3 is TGTGCCAGCAGCTTAGTGGGGACAGGCACTGAAGCTTTCTTT.

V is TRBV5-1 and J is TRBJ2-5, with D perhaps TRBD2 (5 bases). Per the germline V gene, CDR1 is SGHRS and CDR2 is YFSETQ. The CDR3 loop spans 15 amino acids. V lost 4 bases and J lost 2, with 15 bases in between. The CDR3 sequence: CASSGGGGRQETQYF. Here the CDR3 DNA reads TGCGCCAGCAGCGGAGGAGGAGGCCGACAAGAGACCCAGTACTTC.

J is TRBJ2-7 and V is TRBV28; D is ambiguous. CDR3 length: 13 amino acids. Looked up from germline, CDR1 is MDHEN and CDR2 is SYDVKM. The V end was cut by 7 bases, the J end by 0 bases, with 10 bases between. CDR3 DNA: TGTGCCAGCACCGGCGGTATCTCCTACGAGCAGTACGTC. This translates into CASTGGISYEQYV.

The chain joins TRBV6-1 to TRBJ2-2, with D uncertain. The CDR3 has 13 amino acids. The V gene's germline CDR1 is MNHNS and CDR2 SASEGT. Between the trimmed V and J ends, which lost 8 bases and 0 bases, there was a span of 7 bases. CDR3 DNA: TGTGCCAGCGAGTACTCGAACACCGGGGAGCTGTTTTTT. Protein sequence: CASEYSNTGELFF.

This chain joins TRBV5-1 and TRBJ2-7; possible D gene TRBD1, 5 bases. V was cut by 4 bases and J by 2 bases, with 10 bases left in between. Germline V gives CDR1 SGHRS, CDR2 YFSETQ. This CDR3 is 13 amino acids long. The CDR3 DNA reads TGCGCCAGCAGCGCACAGGAGACCTACGAGCAGTACTTC. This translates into CASSAQETYEQYF. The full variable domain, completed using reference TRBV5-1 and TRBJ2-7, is KAGVTQTPRYLIKTRGQQVTLSCSPISGHRSVSWYQQTPGQGLQFLFEYFSETQRNKGNFPGRFSGRQFSNSRSEMNVSTLELGDSALYLCASSAQETYEQYFGPGTRLTVT.

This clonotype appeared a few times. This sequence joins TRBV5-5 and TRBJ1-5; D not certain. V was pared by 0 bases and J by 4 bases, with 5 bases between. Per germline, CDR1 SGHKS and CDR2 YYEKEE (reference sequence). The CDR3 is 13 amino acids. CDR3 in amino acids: CASSLEDNQPQHF. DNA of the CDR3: TGTGCCAGCAGCTTGGAGGATAATCAGCCCCAGCATTTT.

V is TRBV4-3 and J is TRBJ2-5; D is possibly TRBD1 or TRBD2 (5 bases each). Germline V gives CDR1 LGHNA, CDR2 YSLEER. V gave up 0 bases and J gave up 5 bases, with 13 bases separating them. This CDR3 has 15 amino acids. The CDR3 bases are TGCGCCAGCAGCCAAGAAGGCCGAGAGGGGGAGACCCAGTACTTC. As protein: CASSQEGREGETQYF.